This note documents a single T cell receptor (beta chain) sequence. The target antigen is unknown. The source of the sample is a study of T cell responses to AZD1222 COVID-19 vaccine. At the level of the study: Pooled together were second doses at about 4 or about 12 weeks. Whole-study findings and limits: Donors were largely white British and mainly female; clonal diversity was possibly underestimated. The reported proportion of spike-specific TCRs targeting unmutated variant regions was nearly half.

Sequencing was performed with immunoSEQ multiplex PCR; in TCRdb, only in-frame clones are kept and a portion is missing. The data show around 180,000 clones, with about nine tenths seen just once and approximately 3% held by the top ten. The material sequenced was peripheral blood, taken on day 0 of AZD1222 vaccination. The source of this sequence is an adult in good health.

This CDR3 reads CASSHSTPGQLYSPLHF. DNA of the CDR3: TGTGCCAGCTCACACTCGACACCGGGACAGCTGTATTCACCCCTCCACTTT. The J gene is TRBJ1-6, the V gene TRBV18; 7 bases match TRBD1. Trimming at V came to 4 bases and at J to 8 bases, leaving 14 bases not matched to a gene. The CDR3 loop spans 17 amino acids. Looked up from germline, CDR1 is KGHSH and CDR2 is LQKENI.